The rows below give T cell receptor beta chains drawn from one sample of a study of T cell changes during pregnancy in multiple sclerosis. Measured with immunoSEQ multiplex PCR; TCRdb has only the in-frame clones, and not every one. This repertoire shows tens of thousands of clones, about 93% found once; its top ten account for 0.7% to 0.95%. The sample in question was peripheral blood, obtained in the third trimester of pregnancy. The source is a female donor with multiple sclerosis, enrolled in a pregnancy study. The CDR3 runs from the conserved cysteine through the conserved F or W. Fields, in order: V gene, D gene, clone size, J gene, CDR3 protein, CDR3 DNA. D genes are given only for firm matches. Expanded clones are given a class, and other clones once, few, many or no size at all.

v_gene: TRBV7-9; d_gene: TRBD2; abundance: .; j_gene: TRBJ2-7; CDR3aa: CASSSRVAGDREQYF; CDR3nt: TGTGCCAGCAGCTCCCGGGTAGCGGGAGATAGGGAGCAGTACTTC
v_gene: TRBV27; d_gene: .; abundance: .; j_gene: TRBJ2-5; CDR3aa: CASSFARQSGYQETQYF; CDR3nt: TGTGCCAGCAGTTTCGCTCGACAAAGCGGGTACCAAGAGACCCAGTACTTC
v_gene: TRBV7-9; d_gene: TRBD1; abundance: .; j_gene: TRBJ2-7; CDR3aa: CASSSGTGLYEQYF; CDR3nt: TGTGCCAGCAGCTCCGGGACAGGGCTCTACGAGCAGTACTTC
v_gene: TRBV29-1; d_gene: TRBD2; abundance: .; j_gene: TRBJ2-3; CDR3aa: CSVWYLAGVRFAQYF; CDR3nt: TGCAGCGTCTGGTACCTAGCGGGAGTAAGGTTTGCGCAGTATTTT
v_gene: TRBV6-1; d_gene: .; abundance: .; j_gene: TRBJ2-7; CDR3aa: CASLGTVSGRYEQYF; CDR3nt: TGTGCCAGCCTGGGTACTGTTAGCGGCCGCTACGAGCAGTACTTC
v_gene: TRBV19; d_gene: .; abundance: .; j_gene: TRBJ1-5; CDR3aa: CASNQGNQPQHF; CDR3nt: TGTGCCAGTAATCAGGGAAATCAGCCCCAGCATTTT
v_gene: TRBV13; d_gene: .; abundance: .; j_gene: TRBJ2-4; CDR3aa: CASSPPLAKNIQYF; CDR3nt: TGTGCCAGCAGCCCCCCCCTAGCCAAAAACATTCAGTACTTC
v_gene: TRBV10-3; d_gene: .; abundance: .; j_gene: TRBJ2-2; CDR3aa: CAISDIGQDINTGELFF; CDR3nt: TGTGCCATCAGTGATATCGGGCAGGACATCAACACCGGGGAGCTGTTTTTT
v_gene: TRBV14; d_gene: TRBD1; abundance: few; j_gene: TRBJ1-1; CDR3aa: CASRGDTGVAFF; CDR3nt: TGTGCCAGCAGGGGGGACACAGGGGTGGCTTTCTTT
v_gene: TRBV4-1; d_gene: .; abundance: .; j_gene: TRBJ2-7; CDR3aa: CASSQVGGTYEQYF; CDR3nt: TGCGCCAGCAGCCAAGTTGGGGGGACCTACGAGCAGTACTTC
v_gene: TRBV12-5; d_gene: TRBD2; abundance: .; j_gene: TRBJ2-5; CDR3aa: CASGLAPSGRARETQYF; CDR3nt: TGTGCTAGTGGTTTGGCCCCTAGCGGGAGGGCCCGGGAGACCCAGTACTTC
v_gene: TRBV9; d_gene: .; abundance: .; j_gene: TRBJ2-2; CDR3aa: CASSVDGRATGELFF; CDR3nt: TGTGCCAGCAGCGTAGATGGGAGAGCCACCGGGGAGCTGTTTTTT
v_gene: TRBV11-1; d_gene: .; abundance: .; j_gene: TRBJ1-1; CDR3aa: CASSSFTGTTEAFF; CDR3nt: TGTGCCAGCAGCTCTTTTACAGGAACCACTGAAGCTTTCTTT
v_gene: TRBV29-1; d_gene: TRBD2; abundance: .; j_gene: TRBJ2-1; CDR3aa: CSVEGQTGLAVDSYNEQFF; CDR3nt: TGCAGCGTTGAAGGACAGACAGGACTAGCGGTGGACTCCTACAATGAGCAGTTCTTC
v_gene: TRBV10-2; d_gene: .; abundance: .; j_gene: TRBJ2-7; CDR3aa: CASSESFSYEQYF; CDR3nt: TGCGCCAGCAGTGAGTCCTTCTCCTACGAGCAGTACTTC
v_gene: TRBV9; d_gene: TRBD2; abundance: .; j_gene: TRBJ2-7; CDR3aa: CASSPRLAGVIEQYF; CDR3nt: TGTGCCAGCAGCCCGAGACTAGCGGGAGTAATCGAGCAGTACTTC
v_gene: TRBV27; d_gene: .; abundance: once; j_gene: TRBJ2-7; CDR3aa: CASSSLDSYEQYF; CDR3nt: TGTGCCAGCAGTTCCCTGGACAGCTACGAGCAGTACTTC
v_gene: TRBV5-1; d_gene: TRBD1; abundance: .; j_gene: TRBJ2-7; CDR3aa: CASSRQPGQGYEQYF; CDR3nt: TGCGCCAGCAGCCGTCAACCGGGACAGGGGTACGAGCAGTACTTC
v_gene: TRBV13; d_gene: .; abundance: .; j_gene: TRBJ2-5; CDR3aa: CASSLAGSGPQETQYF; CDR3nt: TGTGCCAGCAGCCTGGCGGGCAGCGGCCCTCAAGAGACCCAGTACTTC
v_gene: TRBV7-8; d_gene: TRBD1; abundance: .; j_gene: TRBJ1-5; CDR3aa: CASSLGDRVAGQPQHF; CDR3nt: TGTGCCAGCAGCTTAGGGGACAGGGTTGCAGGTCAGCCCCAGCATTTT
v_gene: TRBV13; d_gene: .; abundance: .; j_gene: TRBJ2-7; CDR3aa: CASSSSDSHYEQYF; CDR3nt: TGTGCCAGCAGCTCCTCGGACAGCCACTACGAGCAGTACTTC
v_gene: TRBV7-7; d_gene: .; abundance: .; j_gene: TRBJ2-1; CDR3aa: CASSLKPLAGRPSYNEQFF; CDR3nt: TGTGCCAGCAGCTTAAAGCCCCTCGCCGGCAGGCCGTCCTACAATGAGCAGTTCTTC
v_gene: TRBV5-1; d_gene: TRBD1; abundance: once; j_gene: TRBJ2-1; CDR3aa: CASSWGTGRSNEQFF; CDR3nt: TGCGCCAGCAGCTGGGGGACAGGGAGAAGCAATGAGCAGTTCTTC
v_gene: TRBV6-6; d_gene: .; abundance: .; j_gene: TRBJ2-7; CDR3aa: CASSYSGGRGLSEQYF; CDR3nt: TGTGCCAGCAGTTACTCGGGAGGTAGGGGGCTTAGCGAGCAGTACTTC
v_gene: TRBV4-1; d_gene: .; abundance: .; j_gene: TRBJ2-7; CDR3aa: CASSQEDLRRGYYEQYF; CDR3nt: TGCGCCAGCAGCCAAGAAGACCTCCGGCGGGGTTACTACGAGCAGTACTTC
v_gene: TRBV6-5; d_gene: .; abundance: .; j_gene: TRBJ2-7; CDR3aa: CASSSVGFSYEQYF; CDR3nt: TGTGCCAGCAGTTCCGTTGGCTTCTCTTACGAGCAGTACTTC
v_gene: TRBV28; d_gene: TRBD1; abundance: few; j_gene: TRBJ1-2; CDR3aa: CASSIQGAAGYTF; CDR3nt: TGTGCCAGCAGTATACAGGGGGCAGCTGGCTACACCTTC
v_gene: TRBV9; d_gene: .; abundance: .; j_gene: TRBJ2-7; CDR3aa: CASSVTGGPHEQYF; CDR3nt: TGTGCCAGCAGCGTGACAGGTGGTCCGCACGAGCAGTACTTC
v_gene: TRBV5-5; d_gene: TRBD1; abundance: .; j_gene: TRBJ1-1; CDR3aa: CASSRTGGAASEAFF; CDR3nt: TGTGCCAGCAGTCGAACAGGGGGCGCGGCGTCTGAAGCTTTCTTT
v_gene: TRBV9; d_gene: .; abundance: .; j_gene: TRBJ2-2; CDR3aa: CASSVASTGELFF; CDR3nt: TGTGCCAGCAGCGTAGCGAGCACCGGGGAGCTGTTTTTT
v_gene: TRBV7-9; d_gene: TRBD2; abundance: .; j_gene: TRBJ2-7; CDR3aa: CASSLVAAGTSLYEQYF; CDR3nt: TGTGCCAGCAGCTTAGTAGCGGCGGGGACTAGCCTCTACGAGCAGTACTTC
v_gene: TRBV10-1; d_gene: TRBD1; abundance: .; j_gene: TRBJ2-7; CDR3aa: CASSGLDRGQYEQYF; CDR3nt: TGCGCCAGCAGTGGACTGGACAGGGGGCAATACGAGCAGTACTTC
v_gene: TRBV2; d_gene: .; abundance: .; j_gene: TRBJ1-3; CDR3aa: CASSDGGAGNTIYF; CDR3nt: TGTGCCAGCAGTGATGGAGGGGCTGGAAACACCATATATTTT
v_gene: TRBV28; d_gene: .; abundance: .; j_gene: TRBJ1-1; CDR3aa: CASSPVSFTEAFF; CDR3nt: TGTGCCAGCAGCCCCGTCTCTTTCACTGAAGCTTTCTTT
v_gene: TRBV6-5; d_gene: TRBD2; abundance: once; j_gene: TRBJ2-1; CDR3aa: CASSYAASGHNEQFF; CDR3nt: TGTGCCAGCAGTTACGCGGCTAGCGGGCACAATGAGCAGTTCTTC
v_gene: TRBV20-1; d_gene: TRBD2; abundance: .; j_gene: TRBJ2-5; CDR3aa: CSANGGETQYF; CDR3nt: TGCAGTGCTAACGGGGGGGAGACCCAGTACTTC
v_gene: TRBV6-6; d_gene: TRBD2; abundance: .; j_gene: TRBJ2-3; CDR3aa: CASRQGGPRTDTQYF; CDR3nt: TGTGCCAGCAGGCAGGGAGGGCCCCGCACAGATACGCAGTATTTT
v_gene: TRBV10-3; d_gene: .; abundance: .; j_gene: TRBJ1-2; CDR3aa: CAISEPKGAGPDYGYTF; CDR3nt: TGTGCCATCAGTGAGCCGAAAGGTGCAGGCCCCGACTATGGCTACACCTTC
v_gene: TRBV7-6; d_gene: .; abundance: .; j_gene: TRBJ2-1; CDR3aa: CASSLEDSRSYNEQFF; CDR3nt: TGTGCCAGCAGCTTAGAGGACAGCCGCTCCTACAATGAGCAGTTCTTC
v_gene: TRBV4-1; d_gene: TRBD1; abundance: .; j_gene: TRBJ1-2; CDR3aa: CASSLGQGAGGYTF; CDR3nt: TGCGCCAGCAGCCTTGGACAGGGGGCAGGGGGCTACACCTTC
v_gene: TRBV7-8; d_gene: TRBD1; abundance: once; j_gene: TRBJ2-7; CDR3aa: CASSLELAGGSYEQYF; CDR3nt: TGTGCCAGCAGCTTAGAGTTAGCAGGGGGATCCTACGAGCAGTACTTC
v_gene: TRBV11-1; d_gene: .; abundance: .; j_gene: TRBJ2-2; CDR3aa: CASSLGYGAGELFF; CDR3nt: TGTGCCAGCAGCTTGGGGTACGGGGCCGGGGAGCTGTTTTTT
v_gene: TRBV11-2; d_gene: .; abundance: .; j_gene: TRBJ2-2; CDR3aa: CASSPLGTGELFF; CDR3nt: TGTGCCAGCAGCCCACTAGGGACCGGGGAGCTGTTTTTT